Sequencing of this TCR beta chain was carried out in a study of blood T cell repertoires in COVID-19. For the study at large: Acute and convalescent COVID-19 specimens originated in the United States, Italy and Spain. Sample material is recorded as cDNA or gDNA derived from T cells, B-cell-depleted T cells, or PBMCs.

As processed by the authors: The assay estimated nucleated cells by amplifying reference gene primers. Repertoires were generated with immunoSEQ multiplex PCR, while TCRdb's copy carries only in-frame clones and drops some. V, J and clone size are taken as reported in that table, and D and trimming were inferred from the DNA itself. The sample carries hundreds of thousands of clones, 70% to 90% recorded once. After removal of 5 bases from V and 1 base from J, the junction contained 10 bases not matched to a gene. The germline V gene encodes CDR1 SGHVS and CDR2 FQNEAQ. CDR3 length: 18 amino acids. The TCR comes from a woman aged 25-40 years who had recovered from COVID-19. Sample: peripheral blood. This chain connects TRBV7-8 to TRBJ2-2, with TRBD1 identical over 10 bases. Written as DNA, the CDR3 is TGTGCCAGCAGCCAAGGACAGGGGGTCCCTAGGAACACCGGGGAGCTGTTTTTT. Translated: CASSQGQGVPRNTGELFF.